This entry is about one T cell receptor beta chain. The antigen is not known. The germline V gene encodes CDR1 MNHEY and CDR2 SMNVEV (reference sequence). With 3 bases clipped from V and 4 bases from J, the junction kept 7 bases outside the gene matches. CDR3 length: 16 residues. These data belong to a study of cytomegalovirus exposure and HLA in healthy donors. The PCR made use of 60 Vbeta and 13 Jbeta primers. Assay used: immunoSEQ multiplex PCR; TCRdb lists only in-frame clones, some missing. This table has some 60,000 clones, approximately 80% appearing once. Study-wide results and caveats: Associated with cytomegalovirus, according to the listing, were 150 to 200 TCR beta chains. Later analysis found that TCR beta chains associated with HLA were more clonally expanded than other, equally common chains. The authors later found most CMV-associated TCR beta chains appeared HLA-restricted. Whilst most TCR sequences proved rare, a subset of public TCRs occurred across many donors.

This TCR was recovered from a human donor in good health. The sample consisted of PBMCs. The chain joins TRBV27 to TRBJ2-2; 8 bases are a match to TRBD1. The CDR3 bases are TGTGCCAGCAGTTTTCCGGGACAGGCCCTCACCGGGGAGCTGTTTTTT. Translation gives CASSFPGQALTGELFF.